Below are 14 T cell receptor beta chains sequenced from a single sample in a study of blood T cell repertoires in COVID-19. The repertoire was sequenced with immunoSEQ multiplex PCR; TCRdb's copy has only in-frame clones and lacks some. The sample has around 250,000 clones, around 86% seen once. The sequenced material came from peripheral blood. The receptors stem from a man aged 25 to 45 who had recovered from COVID-19.

V gene TRBV11-1 combines with J gene TRBJ2-7, with TRBD1 identical over 8 bases. The germline CDR1 and CDR2 sequences are SGHAT and FQDESV (reference sequence). This CDR3 is built from 14 residues. V lost 8 bases and J lost 4; bases outside the gene matches: 10. Written as DNA, the CDR3 is TGTGCCAGCTCGCAGACAGGGGATGCTTACGAGCAGTACTTC. As protein: CASSQTGDAYEQYF.

The chain has TRBV19 and TRBJ1-1; TRBD1 might be the D (6 bases). Germline V CDR1 and CDR2: LNHDA, SQIVND (reference sequence). V lost 4 bases and J 8 bases, leaving 20 bases between the germline ends. The CDR3 loop spans 15 amino acids. The CDR3, as DNA: TGTGCCAGTAGTAACCGGGACATTACCCCCCGGGAAGCTTTCTTT. Its protein product is CASSNRDITPREAFF.

V and J are TRBV9 and TRBJ2-1, with D perhaps TRBD2 (6 bases). This CDR3 spans 10 amino acids. Germline V gene sequence: CDR1 SGDLS, CDR2 YYNGEE. With 7 bases removed from V and 9 bases from J, the gap between germline ends came to 8 bases. The CDR3 sequence: CASGGGEQFF. The DNA of the CDR3 is TGTGCCAGCGGGGGAGGTGAGCAGTTCTTC.

With respect to this clone: The same CDR3 is also encoded by other DNA sequences in this sample. This chain connects TRBV5-1 to TRBJ2-5; weak D call: TRBD2 (6 bases). The V end was cut by 4 bases, the J end by 2 bases, with 12 bases between. The CDR3 contains 14 residues. Germline CDR1 and CDR2: SGHRS and YFSETQ. CDR3 bases: TGCGCCAGCAGCACAGGCCGGGGGCAAGAGACCCAGTACTTC. It codes for CASSTGRGQETQYF. The full variable domain, its missing parts supplied by reference TRBV5-1 and TRBJ2-5, is KAGVTQTPRYLIKTRGQQVTLSCSPISGHRSVSWYQQTPGQGLQFLFEYFSETQRNKGNFPGRFSGRQFSNSRSEMNVSTLELGDSALYLCASSTGRGQETQYFGPGTRLLVL.

This chain joins TRBV9 and TRBJ2-3, with 9 bases matching TRBD2. CDR3 size: 17 residues. Germline V lookup: CDR1 SGDLS, CDR2 YYNGEE. J gave up 2 bases and V 0 bases, and 7 bases lay outside the gene matches. This CDR3 reads CASSVGTRGGTTDTQYF. The CDR3 bases are TGTGCCAGCAGCGTAGGGACGCGGGGGGGGACCACAGATACGCAGTATTTT.

The chain has TRBV6-5 and TRBJ1-1, with no clear D. Germline values: CDR1 MNHEY, CDR2 SVGAGI. This CDR3 has 14 amino acids. Trimming left V 4 bases short and J 4 bases short, with 13 bases between. Here the CDR3 reads CASSSESGVTEAFF. CDR3 DNA sequence: TGTGCCAGCAGTTCGGAGTCCGGGGTCACTGAAGCTTTCTTT.

The chain is built from TRBV9 and TRBJ1-1, with D maybe TRBD1 (6 bases). CDR3 length equals 18 residues. Germline V gives CDR1 SGDLS, CDR2 YYNGEE. Between the trimmed V and J ends, which lost 0 bases and 1 base, there was a span of 19 bases. This chain's CDR3 is CASSVDGMGAGENTEAFF. Here the CDR3 DNA reads TGTGCCAGCAGCGTAGATGGCATGGGGGCAGGGGAGAACACTGAAGCTTTCTTT.

The chain links TRBV25-1 to TRBJ1-4; the D gene is possibly TRBD1 (5 bases). Germline-derived CDR1 and CDR2 are MGHDK and SYGVNS. This CDR3 has 13 amino acids. V lost 3 bases to trimming and J lost 8 bases, with 10 bases between them. The CDR3 DNA reads as TGTGCCAGCAGTGACCAAGCAGGGGAAAAACTGTTTTTT. Its translation: CASSDQAGEKLFF. Together with reference TRBV25-1 and TRBJ1-4, the CDR3 gives the full variable domain: EADIYQTPRYLVIGTGKKITLECSQTMGHDKMYWYQQDPGMELHLIHYSYGVNSTEKGDLSSESTVSRIRTEHFPLTLESARPSHTSQYLCASSDQAGEKLFFGSGTQLSVL.

The genes are TRBV2 and TRBJ1-1; D unclear. The germline V gene encodes CDR1 SNHLY and CDR2 FYNNEI. The CDR3 is 13 amino acids. Trimming shortened V by 6 bases and J by 2 bases, and 10 bases separated the two germline ends. The CDR3 nucleotides are TGTGCCAGCAGGGTGAAAACTAACACTGAAGCTTTCTTT. Translated: CASRVKTNTEAFF.

This clone was counted a few times. The genes are TRBV5-4 and TRBJ2-5, with D possibly TRBD1 on 5 matching bases. Trimming pared 0 bases from V and 3 bases from J, leaving 9 bases between. CDR3 length: 14 amino acids. Germline values: CDR1 SGHNT, CDR2 YYREEE (reference sequence). The chain's CDR3 is CASSLAGFKETQYF. CDR3 coding DNA: TGTGCCAGCAGCTTGGCAGGGTTCAAAGAGACCCAGTACTTC.

This clone occurred once. V and J are TRBV5-1 and TRBJ2-6; 9 bases align to TRBD2. V shed 0 bases, J shed 4 bases, and the junction held 8 bases outside the gene matches. Germline CDR1 and CDR2: SGHRS and YFSETQ. CDR3 length equals 18 residues. CDR3 sequence (DNA): TGCGCCAGCAGCTTGGTGGCTAGCGGGGAGGCCGGGGCCAACGTCCTGACTTTC. Amino acids: CASSLVASGEAGANVLTF.

The chain combines TRBV7-6 with TRBJ2-3; the match to TRBD2 covers 7 bases. The V and J ends lost 4 bases and 0 bases, in that order; junction bases with no gene match: 7. CDR3 size: 16 residues. In germline, CDR1 is SGHVS, CDR2 FNYEAQ. In DNA form, the CDR3 reads TGTGCCAGCAGCTACCGCGGGGGATCTAGCACAGATACGCAGTATTTT. Translated, it gives CASSYRGGSSTDTQYF. Variable domain in full (rest from reference TRBV7-6 and TRBJ2-3): GAGVSQSPRYKVTKRGQDVALRCDPISGHVSLYWYRQALGQGPEFLTYFNYEAQQDKSGLPNDRFSAERPEGSISTLTIQRTEQRDSAMYRCASSYRGGSSTDTQYFGPGTRLTVL.

This clone is a singleton in its sample. The rearrangement joins TRBV5-4 to TRBJ1-2, with 11 bases that match TRBD1. V lost 3 bases, J lost 6 bases, and 4 bases stayed unmatched. The CDR3 runs 14 residues. The V gene's germline CDR1 is SGHNT and CDR2 YYREEE (reference sequence). CDR3 region: CASSSDRGLNGYTF. CDR3 nucleotide sequence: TGTGCCAGCAGCTCGGACAGGGGGCTAAATGGCTACACCTTC.

The chain employs TRBV11-2 and TRBJ1-1; D unresolved. The CDR3 sequence is 13 residues long. CDR1 is SGHAT, CDR2 FQNNGV, per germline. The V gene lost 1 base and the J gene lost 11 bases, with 14 bases spanning the gap. The CDR3 region is CASSLGLFGEAFF. The CDR3 nucleotides read TGTGCCAGCAGCTTAGGACTTTTCGGAGAGGCTTTCTTT. The full variable domain, with the rest looked up from reference TRBV11-2 and TRBJ1-1, is EAGVAQSPRYKIIEKRQSVAFWCNPISGHATLYWYQQILGQGPKLLIQFQNNGVVDDSQLPKDRFSAERLKGVDSTLKIQPAKLEDSAVYLCASSLGLFGEAFFGQGTRLTVV.